A selection of T cell receptor beta chains follows, all from one sample in a study of CD8+CD57+ T cells in acquired aplastic anemia. TCRdb independently ran MiXCR on the reads; one entry per CDR3 protein. Of 180,000 or so distinct CDR3 sequences in the sample, around 48% are singletons; the top ten hold 1.1%. The sample comprised sorted CD4+, CD8+, or CD8+CD57+ T cells (not recorded which) from PBMCs. The receptors derive from a human donor with aplastic anemia. The CDR3 runs from the conserved cysteine through the conserved F or W. A D gene is named only where the DNA matches it firmly. Only part of the rows carry a size: once, few, many, or a class if the clone is expanded.

TRBJ2-1 | . | . | TRBV14 | CASSQEGRLQFF | TGTGCCAGCAGCCAAGAGGGCAGGCTGCAGTTCTTC
TRBJ1-6 | . | many | TRBV3-1 | CASSQGRGNSPLHF | TGTGCCAGCAGCCAAGGAAGGGGTAATTCACCCCTCCACTTT
TRBJ2-5 | TRBD1 | . | TRBV24-1 | CATMAGGIFFGETQYF | TGTGCCACCATGGCAGGGGGCATCTTTTTTGGAGAGACCCAGTACTTC
TRBJ1-3 | . | . | TRBV2 | CASSPAGLRTGNTICF | TGTGCCAGCAGCCCGGCTGGGTTAAGGACTGGAAACACCATATGTTTT
TRBJ2-5 | TRBD2 | many | TRBV5-6 | CASSLIGRAQETQYF | TGTGCCAGCAGCTTGATTGGGAGGGCCCAAGAGACCCAGTACTTC
TRBJ1-2 | . | many | TRBV5-6 | CASSLDPGGYTF | TGTGCCAGCAGCTTGGATCCAGGGGGCTACACCTTC
TRBJ2-7 | TRBD2 | few | TRBV24-1 | CATSGLPGTSGATYEQYF | TGTGCCACCAGTGGTTTACCCGGGACTAGCGGGGCGACCTACGAGCAGTACTTC
TRBJ2-5 | TRBD1 | . | TRBV6-1 | CASSETGVEGETQYF | TGTGCCAGCAGTGAAACAGGGGTGGAAGGTGAGACCCAGTACTTC
TRBJ2-3 | . | many | TRBV6-1 | CASTAGVVAPADTQYF | TGTGCCAGCACTGCAGGGGTTGTGGCGCCGGCAGATACGCAGTATTTT
TRBJ2-3 | TRBD2 | . | TRBV9 | CASSGEGGQPTDTQYF | TGTGCCAGCAGTGGGGAGGGCGGCCAGCCCACAGATACGCAGTATTTT
TRBJ1-1 | . | . | TRBV29-1 | CSVMRQNEAFF | TGCAGCGTCATGAGACAGAACGAAGCTTTCTTT
TRBJ1-1 | TRBD1 | many | TRBV29-1 | CSALGQGVTEAFF | TGCAGCGCGCTCGGGCAGGGGGTCACTGAAGCTTTCTTT
TRBJ1-2 | . | . | TRBV24-1 | CATSGGTDYGYTF | TGTGCCACCAGTGGAGGGACGGACTATGGCTACACCTTC
TRBJ2-7 | . | . | TRBV24-1 | CATSQPGSEQYF | TGTGCCACCAGCCAACCGGGGTCCGAGCAGTACTTC
TRBJ1-2 | . | many | TRBV11-1 | CASSTLTGSPNYGYTF | TGTGCCAGCAGTACTCTAACAGGTTCTCCTAATTATGGCTACACCTTC
TRBJ1-1 | . | . | TRBV9 | CASSPRGGRLNTEAFF | TGTGCCAGCAGCCCTCGTGGGGGCCGGCTGAACACTGAAGCTTTCTTT
TRBJ2-3 | . | many | TRBV24-1 | CATSGRASTDTQYF | TGTGCCACCAGTGGTCGCGCCAGCACAGATACGCAGTATTTT
TRBJ2-7 | . | many | TRBV5-5 | CASSSVGRGLVKQYF | TGTGCCAGCAGCTCTGTTGGGCGGGGGCTCGTAAAGCAGTACTTC
TRBJ2-7 | . | . | TRBV10-3 | CAISSDGYEQYF | TGTGCCATCAGTTCCGACGGCTACGAGCAGTACTTC
TRBJ2-7 | . | many | TRBV4-2 | CASSQSGPAYEQYF | TGTGCCAGCAGCCAATCGGGACCCGCCTACGAGCAGTACTTC
TRBJ2-2 | . | . | TRBV15 | CATGRWGPANTGELFF | TGTGCCACCGGAAGGTGGGGCCCCGCGAACACCGGGGAGCTGTTTTTT
TRBJ1-6 | . | . | TRBV7-9 | CASSLGPGSPLHF | TGTGCCAGCAGCTTAGGTCCGGGTTCACCCCTCCACTTT
TRBJ2-2 | . | many | TRBV10-1 | CASSERAPYTGELFF | TGCGCCAGCAGTGAACGGGCCCCGTACACCGGGGAGCTGTTTTTT
TRBJ2-7 | . | many | TRBV6-1 | CASSPQGLEQYF | TGTGCCAGCAGCCCCCAGGGGCTCGAGCAGTACTTC
TRBJ2-1 | . | . | TRBV29-1 | CSVEGEQVRTGEQFF | TGCAGCGTTGAAGGGGAACAGGTGAGGACGGGTGAGCAGTTCTTC
TRBJ2-3 | . | many | TRBV6-6 | CASSLGTSADTQYF | TGTGCCAGCAGTTTGGGGACTTCGGCAGATACGCAGTATTTT
TRBJ2-1 | TRBD2 | few | TRBV5-8 | CASSSGTSGVYNEQFF | TGTGCCAGCAGCTCCGGGACTAGCGGGGTCTACAATGAGCAGTTCTTC
TRBJ1-1 | . | many | TRBV2 | CASRTGGGGNTEAFF | TGTGCCAGCAGGACGGGGGGCGGGGGCAACACTGAAGCTTTCTTT
TRBJ1-2 | . | once | TRBV20-1 | CSASFTYGGYTF | TGCAGTGCTAGTTTTACCTATGGCGGCTACACCTTC
TRBJ2-1 | TRBD2 | many | TRBV20-1 | CSAGLSSGGYNEQFF | TGCAGTGCTGGCCTTAGTAGCGGGGGGTACAATGAGCAGTTCTTC
TRBJ2-5 | TRBD2 | many | TRBV7-8 | CASSFTGGETQYF | TGTGCCAGCAGCTTTACGGGGGGAGAGACCCAGTACTTC
TRBJ1-6 | . | . | TRBV25-1 | CASSVGLNSPLHF | TGTGCCAGCAGTGTGGGCCTGAATTCACCCCTCCACTTT
TRBJ2-7 | . | . | TRBV12-3/TRBV12-4 | CASRYGTYEQYF | TGTGCCAGCCGATACGGAACCTACGAGCAGTACTTC
TRBJ2-1 | TRBD1 | many | TRBV20-1 | CSAPGPLTTGQYNEQFF | TGCAGTGCTCCCGGGCCCTTGACTACGGGACAGTACAATGAGCAGTTCTTC
TRBJ1-5 | . | many | TRBV2 | CASSDWAQPQHF | TGTGCCAGCAGTGACTGGGCTCAGCCCCAGCATTTT
TRBJ2-5 | . | . | TRBV20-1 | CSAWGQGETQYF | TGCAGTGCTTGGGGTCAGGGAGAGACCCAGTACTTC
TRBJ1-1 | . | many | TRBV6-1 | CASVGDMNTEAFF | TGTGCCAGCGTCGGGGACATGAACACTGAAGCTTTCTTT
TRBJ2-7 | TRBD2 | . | TRBV19 | CASSICGGTSYEQYF | TGCGCCAGTAGTATATGTGGCGGGACTAGCTACGAGCAGTACTTC
TRBJ2-5 | TRBD2 | . | TRBV20-1 | CSVRSGGVETQYF | TGCAGTGTGCGTAGCGGGGGTGTGGAGACCCAGTACTTC
TRBJ2-1 | . | . | TRBV4-2 | CASSPLGGPSYNEQFF | TGTGCCAGCAGCCCTCTGGGGGGTCCCTCCTACAATGAGCAGTTCTTC
TRBJ1-3 | . | many | TRBV7-3 | CASRLRGSSGNTIYF | TGTGCCAGCAGGCTGAGGGGAAGCTCTGGAAACACCATATATTTT
TRBJ1-2 | TRBD1 | many | TRBV5-4 | CASSSLRTGGEYGYTF | TGTGCCAGCAGCTCCCTGAGGACAGGGGGCGAATATGGCTACACCTTC
TRBJ2-4 | TRBD1 | few | TRBV5-1 | CASSWSGTGNIQYF | TGCGCCAGCAGCTGGTCCGGGACAGGGAACATTCAGTACTTC
TRBJ1-1 | . | . | TRBV24-1 | CATSARETPEAFF | TGTGCCACCAGTGCTAGGGAAACCCCTGAAGCTTTCTTT
TRBJ2-3 | TRBD2 | . | TRBV15 | CATSTRLAGGTDTQYF | TGTGCCACCAGCACGAGACTAGCGGGGGGCACAGATACGCAGTATTTT
TRBJ2-1 | TRBD2 | many | TRBV6-5 | CASSYSGGGEQFF | TGTGCCAGCAGTTACTCGGGCGGGGGAGAGCAGTTCTTC
TRBJ1-1 | TRBD1 | . | TRBV5-1 | CASSVRSGTGARGTEAFF | TGCGCCAGCAGCGTCCGTTCCGGGACAGGCGCACGGGGCACTGAAGCTTTCTTT
TRBJ2-1 | . | once | TRBV29-1 | CSVEDLAHSHNEQFF | TGCAGCGTTGAAGACTTGGCCCATAGCCACAATGAGCAGTTCTTC
TRBJ2-2 | . | few | TRBV6-1 | CARRTENTGELFF | TGTGCCAGGCGGACAGAAAACACCGGGGAGCTGTTTTTT
TRBJ1-1 | . | . | TRBV10-3 | CAISEPGLNTEAFF | TGTGCCATCAGTGAACCGGGACTGAACACTGAAGCTTTCTTT
TRBJ2-5 | . | many | TRBV19 | CASSITGSQETQYF | TGTGCCAGTAGTATCACCGGCAGCCAAGAGACCCAGTACTTC
TRBJ2-7 | TRBD2 | once | TRBV10-1 | CASSLTSGERRSF | TGCGCCAGCAGCCTGACTAGCGGGGAACGACGATCCTTC
TRBJ1-5 | . | many | TRBV2 | CASSLARGLGNQPQHF | TGTGCCAGCAGCCTAGCGAGGGGGTTGGGCAATCAGCCCCAGCATTTT
TRBJ1-2 | TRBD1 | . | TRBV29-1 | CSVDQGAPDGYTF | TGCAGCGTTGATCAGGGGGCGCCGGATGGCTACACCTTC